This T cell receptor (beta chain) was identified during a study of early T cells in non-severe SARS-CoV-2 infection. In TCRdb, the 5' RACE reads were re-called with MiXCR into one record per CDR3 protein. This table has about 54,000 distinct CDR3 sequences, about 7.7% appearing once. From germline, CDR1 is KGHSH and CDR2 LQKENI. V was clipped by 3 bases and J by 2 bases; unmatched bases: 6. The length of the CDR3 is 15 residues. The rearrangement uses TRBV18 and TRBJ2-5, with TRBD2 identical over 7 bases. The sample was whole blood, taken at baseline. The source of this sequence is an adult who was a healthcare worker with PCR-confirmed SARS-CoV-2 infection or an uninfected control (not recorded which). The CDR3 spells CASSPLAAAQETQYF. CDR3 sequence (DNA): TGTGCCAGCTCACCTCTAGCGGCTGCGCAAGAGACCCAGTACTTC. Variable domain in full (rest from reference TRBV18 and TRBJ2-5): NAGVMQNPRHLVRRRGQEARLRCSPMKGHSHVYWYRQLPEEGLKFMVYLQKENIIDESGMPKERFSAEFPKEGPSILRIQQVVRGDSAAYFCASSPLAAAQETQYFGPGTRLLVL.